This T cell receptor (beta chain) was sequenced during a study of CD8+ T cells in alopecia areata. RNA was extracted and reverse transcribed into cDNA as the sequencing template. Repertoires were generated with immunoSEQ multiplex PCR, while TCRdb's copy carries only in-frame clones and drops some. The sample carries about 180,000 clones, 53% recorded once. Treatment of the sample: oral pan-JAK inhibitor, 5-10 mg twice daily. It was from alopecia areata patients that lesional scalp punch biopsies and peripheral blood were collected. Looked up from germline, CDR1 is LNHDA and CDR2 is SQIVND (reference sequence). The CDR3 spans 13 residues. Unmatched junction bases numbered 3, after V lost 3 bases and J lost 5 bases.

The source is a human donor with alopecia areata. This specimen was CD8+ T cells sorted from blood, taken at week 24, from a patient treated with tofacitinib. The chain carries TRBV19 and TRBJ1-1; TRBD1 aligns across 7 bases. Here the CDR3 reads CASSINRGTEAFF. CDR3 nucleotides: TGTGCCAGTAGTATCAACAGGGGAACTGAAGCTTTCTTT.